This TCR beta chain derives from a study of tumor-infiltrating lymphocytes in primary liver carcinoma. Whole-study findings and limits: Detection in all five tumor regions applied to only about 7.5-24% of top clones. Tumor-adjacent and tumor-blood pairs showed less overlap than tumor region pairs.

A constant-region primer primed TCR beta cDNA synthesis from 450 to 550 ng of total RNA. Slightly modified ARM-PCR served as the procedure for the TCR beta libraries. These libraries came from three rounds of nested multiplex PCR. The first two PCR rounds used TRBV1-TRBV30 forward primers with a C-beta reverse primer, 9 to 11 cycles each. TCRdb fed the multiplex PCR reads into MiXCR, producing one record per CDR3 protein. The sample has 90,000 to 140,000 distinct CDR3 sequences, 82% seen once. In the case of this clonotype: Its antigen is unknown.

The CDR3 consists of 13 residues. In germline, CDR1 is SGHAT, CDR2 FQDESV (reference sequence). Trimming shortened V by 8 bases and J by 19 bases, and 24 bases separated the two germline ends. Without any cell sorting, about 18-30 mg of bulk tissue yielded co-extracted RNA and DNA. Over 80% of the cells were viable tumor cells in every tumor sample. Sequenced sample: liver tumor tissue from sampling region 3. Stated subset: tumor region T3, left-lateral pole. The chain recombines TRBV11-1 with TRBJ1-6; maybe TRBD1 (5 bases). The sequence was obtained from a man aged 40-49 years with primary liver carcinoma and hepatitis B virus infection. CDR3 sequence (DNA): TGTGCCAGCGGCCGGACACTGGTTTCACCCCATCACTTT. It codes for CASGRTLVSPHHF.